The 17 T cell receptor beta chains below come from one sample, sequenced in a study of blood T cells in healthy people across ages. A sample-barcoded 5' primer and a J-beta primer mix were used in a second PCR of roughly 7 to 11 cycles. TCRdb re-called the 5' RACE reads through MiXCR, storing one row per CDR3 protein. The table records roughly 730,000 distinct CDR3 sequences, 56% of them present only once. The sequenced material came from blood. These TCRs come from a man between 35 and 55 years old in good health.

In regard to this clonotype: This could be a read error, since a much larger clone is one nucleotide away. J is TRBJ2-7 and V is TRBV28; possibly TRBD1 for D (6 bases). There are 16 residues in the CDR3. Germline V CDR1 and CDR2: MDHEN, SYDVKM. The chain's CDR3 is CASSLPGQGRGHERYF. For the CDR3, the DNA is TGTGCCAGCAGCCTACCTGGGCAGGGCAGGGGCCACGAGCGGTACTTC. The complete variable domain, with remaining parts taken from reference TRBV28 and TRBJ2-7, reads DVKVTQSSRYLVKRTGEKVFLECVQDMDHENMFWYRQDPGLGLRLIYFSYDVKMKEKGDIPEGYSVSREKKERFSLILESASTNQTSMYLCASSLPGQGRGHERYFGPGTRLTVT.

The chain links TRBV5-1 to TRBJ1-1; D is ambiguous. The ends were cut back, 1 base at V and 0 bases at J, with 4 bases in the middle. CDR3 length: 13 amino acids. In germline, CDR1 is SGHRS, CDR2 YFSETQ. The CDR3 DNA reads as TGCGCCAGCAGCTTGATTTTGAACACTGAAGCTTTCTTT. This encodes CASSLILNTEAFF.

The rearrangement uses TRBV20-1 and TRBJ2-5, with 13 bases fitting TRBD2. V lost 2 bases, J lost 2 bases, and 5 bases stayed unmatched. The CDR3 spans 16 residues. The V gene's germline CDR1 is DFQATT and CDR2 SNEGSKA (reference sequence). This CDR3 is CSARMGLAGNQETQYF. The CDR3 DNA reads TGCAGTGCTAGAATGGGACTAGCGGGAAATCAAGAGACCCAGTACTTC.

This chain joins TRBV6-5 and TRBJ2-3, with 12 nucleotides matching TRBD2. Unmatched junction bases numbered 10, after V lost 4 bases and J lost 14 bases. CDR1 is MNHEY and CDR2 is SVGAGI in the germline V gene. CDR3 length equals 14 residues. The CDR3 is CASSSDYPSGGVYF. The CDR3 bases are TGTGCCAGCAGTTCCGACTACCCTAGCGGGGGGGTGTATTTT.

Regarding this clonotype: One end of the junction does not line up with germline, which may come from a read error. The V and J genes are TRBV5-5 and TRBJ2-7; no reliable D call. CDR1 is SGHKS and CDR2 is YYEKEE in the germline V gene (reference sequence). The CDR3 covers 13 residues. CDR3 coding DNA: TGTGCCAGCAGCCCCTCTCCGAACTACGAGCGGTACTTC. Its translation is CASSPSPNYERYF.

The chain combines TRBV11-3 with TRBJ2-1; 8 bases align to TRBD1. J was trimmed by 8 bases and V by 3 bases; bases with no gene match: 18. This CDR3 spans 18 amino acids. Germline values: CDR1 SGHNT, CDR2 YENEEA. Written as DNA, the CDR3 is TGTGCCAGCAGCTTTTTTCTTTTGGTTCGACAGGGGTTGGATGAGCAGTTCTTC. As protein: CASSFFLLVRQGLDEQFF. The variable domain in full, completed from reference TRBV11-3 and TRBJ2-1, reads EAGVVQSPRYKIIEKKQPVAFWCNPISGHNTLYWYLQNLGQGPELLIRYENEEAVDDSQLPKDRFSAERLKGVDSTLKIQPAELGDSAVYLCASSFFLLVRQGLDEQFFGPGTRLTVL.

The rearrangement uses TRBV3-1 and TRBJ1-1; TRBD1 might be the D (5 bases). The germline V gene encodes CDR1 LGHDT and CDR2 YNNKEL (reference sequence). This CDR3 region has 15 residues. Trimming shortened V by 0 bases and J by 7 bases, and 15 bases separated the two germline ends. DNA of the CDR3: TGTGCCAGCAGCCAAGATCCCAACAGGTCTTATGAAGCTTTCTTT. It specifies CASSQDPNRSYEAFF.

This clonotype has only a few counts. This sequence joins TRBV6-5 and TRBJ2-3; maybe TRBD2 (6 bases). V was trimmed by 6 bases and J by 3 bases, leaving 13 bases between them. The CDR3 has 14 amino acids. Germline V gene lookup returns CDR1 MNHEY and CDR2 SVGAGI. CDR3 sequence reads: CASSPRGRTDTQYF. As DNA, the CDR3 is TGTGCCAGCAGCCCCCGGGGGAGAACAGATACGCAGTATTTT.

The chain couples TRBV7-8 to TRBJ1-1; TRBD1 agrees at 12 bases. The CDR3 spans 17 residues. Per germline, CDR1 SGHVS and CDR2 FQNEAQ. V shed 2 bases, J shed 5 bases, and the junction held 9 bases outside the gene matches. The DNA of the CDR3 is TGTGCCAGCAGCTTAAGGGCGCCGGGACAGGGGGCGACTGAAGCTTTCTTT. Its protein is CASSLRAPGQGATEAFF.

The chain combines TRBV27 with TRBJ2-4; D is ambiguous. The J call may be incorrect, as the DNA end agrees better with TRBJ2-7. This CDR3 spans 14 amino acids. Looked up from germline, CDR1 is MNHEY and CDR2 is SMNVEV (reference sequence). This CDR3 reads CASSLRVLPYEQYF. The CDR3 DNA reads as TGTGCCAGCAGTTTACGAGTCCTACCCTACGAGCAGTACTTC.

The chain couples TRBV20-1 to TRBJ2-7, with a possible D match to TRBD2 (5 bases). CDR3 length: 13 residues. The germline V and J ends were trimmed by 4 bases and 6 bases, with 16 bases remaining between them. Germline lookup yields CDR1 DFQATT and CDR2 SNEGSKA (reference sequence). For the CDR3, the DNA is TGCAGTGCTATTGACTCCCCTCGGGGCGAGCAGTACTTC. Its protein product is CSAIDSPRGEQYF.

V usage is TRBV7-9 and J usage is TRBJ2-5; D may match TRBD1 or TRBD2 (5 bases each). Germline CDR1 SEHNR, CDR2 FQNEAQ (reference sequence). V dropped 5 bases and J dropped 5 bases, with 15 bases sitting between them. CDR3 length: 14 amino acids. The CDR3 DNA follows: TGTGCCAGCAGCGGGACGGCCGGCGGGGAGACCCAGTACTTC. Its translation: CASSGTAGGETQYF. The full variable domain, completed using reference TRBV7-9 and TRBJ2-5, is DTGVSQNPRHKITKRGQNVTFRCDPISEHNRLYWYRQTLGQGPEFLTYFQNEAQLEKSRLLSDRFSAERPKGSFSTLEIQRTEQGDSAMYLCASSGTAGGETQYFGPGTRLLVL.

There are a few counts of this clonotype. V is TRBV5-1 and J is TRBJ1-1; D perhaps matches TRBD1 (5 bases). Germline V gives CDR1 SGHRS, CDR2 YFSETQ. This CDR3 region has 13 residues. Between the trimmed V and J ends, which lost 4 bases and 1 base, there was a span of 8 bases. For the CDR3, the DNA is TGCGCCAGCAGCAATACAGGGAACACTGAAGCTTTCTTT. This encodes CASSNTGNTEAFF.

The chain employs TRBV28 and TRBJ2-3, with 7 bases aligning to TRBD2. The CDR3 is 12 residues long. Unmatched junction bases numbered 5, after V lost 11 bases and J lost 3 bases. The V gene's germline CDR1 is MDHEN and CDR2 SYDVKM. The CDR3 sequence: CALRGDTDTQYF. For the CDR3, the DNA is TGTGCCCTCCGGGGGGATACAGATACGCAGTATTTT.

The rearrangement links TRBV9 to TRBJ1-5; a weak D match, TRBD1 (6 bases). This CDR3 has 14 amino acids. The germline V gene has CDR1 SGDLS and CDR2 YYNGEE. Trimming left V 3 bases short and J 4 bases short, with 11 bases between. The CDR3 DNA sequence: TGTGCCAGCAGCGGAGGGGGGCCTAATCAGCCCCAGCATTTT. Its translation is CASSGGGPNQPQHF.

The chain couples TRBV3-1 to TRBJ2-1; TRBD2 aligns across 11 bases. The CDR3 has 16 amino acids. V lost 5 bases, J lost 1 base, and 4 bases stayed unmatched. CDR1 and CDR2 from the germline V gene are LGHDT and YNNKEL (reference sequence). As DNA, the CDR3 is TGTGCCAGCAGCGACCGACTAGCGGGATCCTACAATGAGCAGTTCTTC. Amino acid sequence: CASSDRLAGSYNEQFF.

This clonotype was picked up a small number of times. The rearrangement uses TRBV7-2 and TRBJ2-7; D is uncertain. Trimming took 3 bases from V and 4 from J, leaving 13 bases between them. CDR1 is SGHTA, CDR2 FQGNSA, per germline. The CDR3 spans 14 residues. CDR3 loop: CASSFGRLGYEQYF. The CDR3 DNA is TGTGCCAGCAGCTTCGGGCGTTTGGGGTACGAGCAGTACTTC.